This paragraph covers one T cell receptor beta chain sequence. The target antigen is unknown. The sample belongs to a study of T cells after posttransplantation cyclophosphamide. J gave up 3 bases and V 4 bases, and 7 bases lay outside the gene matches. The CDR3 spans 16 residues. Germline CDR1 is MNHEY and CDR2 is SVGAGI. Using immunoSEQ multiplex PCR, the repertoire was profiled, and TCRdb retains in-frame clones only, with some absent. The sample shows tens of thousands of clones, roughly 92% of them seen only once. Overall study results and limits: After PTCy, TRB diversity resembled that of CNI/methotrexate controls. Donor CD8+ memory clones often dominated recipient blood repertoires at later times. Skin or GI-infiltrating T cells shared few TRB sequences with blood.

Peripheral blood was collected from the related graft donor on the marrow donation day. The sample taken for sequencing was PBMCs. The source is a woman in her forties or fifties in good health and a related stem cell transplant donor. V and J are TRBV6-5 and TRBJ2-2, with TRBD2 matching over 8 bases. The CDR3 sequence: CASSSPGGSDTGELFF. The CDR3 DNA follows: TGTGCCAGCAGTTCCCCGGGGGGGTCAGACACCGGGGAGCTGTTTTTT.